The next 18 T cell receptor beta chains were all read from a single sample in a study of cytomegalovirus exposure and HLA in healthy donors. PCR used 60 Vbeta primers and 13 Jbeta primers. Clones were read by immunoSEQ multiplex PCR, and TCRdb kept only the in-frame ones, dropping some. The sample includes fewer than 65,000 clones, about 90% of them seen just once. Material for sequencing was PBMCs. The receptors originated from a man in his late teens or twenties in good health and CMV-seronegative.

The V call is TRBV28, the J call TRBJ1-2, with D possibly TRBD1 on 6 matching bases. CDR3 length: 13 amino acids. CDR1 is MDHEN, CDR2 SYDVKM, per germline. V lost 1 base to trimming and J lost 8 bases, with 11 bases between them. In nucleotides, the CDR3 is TGTGCCAGCAGTTTATTCCTCAGGGGCGGCTACACCTTC. This gives the protein CASSLFLRGGYTF.

V is TRBV9 and J is TRBJ2-1; TRBD2 might be the D (6 bases). V shed 6 bases and J shed 8 bases, with 18 bases lying between them. CDR1 and CDR2 (germline): SGDLS, YYNGEE. The CDR3 is 14 amino acids. CDR3 nucleotide sequence: TGTGCCAGCACCGGAGGGGACCCCGCGGATGAGCAGTTCTTC. This translates into CASTGGDPADEQFF.

The V and J genes are TRBV2 and TRBJ2-2; D unresolved. The germline V gene has CDR1 SNHLY and CDR2 FYNNEI. Trimming removed 3 bases at V and 0 bases at J, with 5 bases between. This CDR3 comprises 14 residues. DNA of the CDR3: TGTGCCAGCAGTGATGACACGAACACCGGGGAGCTGTTTTTT. Its translation is CASSDDTNTGELFF.

This clone was seen a handful of times. The V gene is TRBV6-1, the J gene TRBJ2-6, with 9 bases fitting TRBD1. Germline loops: CDR1 MNHNS, CDR2 SASEGT. J lost 2 bases, V lost 5 bases, and 1 base had no gene match. The CDR3 contains 15 residues. CDR3 amino acids: CASSTGGAGANVLTF. CDR3 in DNA: TGTGCCAGCAGTACAGGGGGCGCTGGGGCCAACGTCCTGACTTTC.

This sequence joins TRBV5-1 and TRBJ2-7; D ambiguous. The germline CDR1 and CDR2 sequences are SGHRS and YFSETQ. V shed 7 bases and J shed 3 bases, with 14 bases lying between them. This CDR3 has 13 residues. CDR3 sequence reads: CASPSKEYYEQYF. The DNA for the CDR3 is TGCGCCAGCCCGAGTAAGGAGTACTACGAGCAGTACTTC.

The V gene is TRBV5-1, the J gene TRBJ1-1; D gene uncertain. The CDR3 is 13 amino acids. Germline values: CDR1 SGHRS, CDR2 YFSETQ. V was clipped by 0 bases and J by 7 bases, with 10 bases between them. DNA for the CDR3: TGCGCCAGCAGCTTGGTCCGGGGAAGTGAAGCTTTCTTT. Translation gives CASSLVRGSEAFF.

V and J are TRBV4-1 and TRBJ2-7, with 10 bases fitting TRBD1. The CDR3 covers 15 residues. V gave up 4 bases and J gave up 7 bases; unmatched junction bases: 10. CDR1 and CDR2 from the germline V gene are MGHRA and YSYEKL. This CDR3 is CASSPRQGALGEQYF. The CDR3 DNA follows: TGCGCCAGCAGCCCAAGACAGGGGGCCTTGGGGGAGCAGTACTTC.

The rearrangement joins TRBV4-1 to TRBJ1-1, with D perhaps matching TRBD1 (6 bases). Germline CDR1 MGHRA, CDR2 YSYEKL. The CDR3 contains 19 residues. Trimming shortened V by 0 bases and J by 3 bases, and 23 bases separated the two germline ends. CDR3 nucleotides: TGCGCCAGCAGCCAAGAAATGTCGGGGGGCGCAGGGTGGTACACTGAAGCTTTCTTT. Translated: CASSQEMSGGAGWYTEAFF.

The chain has TRBV30 and TRBJ2-1; 7 nucleotides match TRBD1. The ends lost 3 bases at V and 1 base at J; junction bases unmatched: 9. The germline V gene encodes CDR1 GTSNPN and CDR2 SVGIG (reference sequence). The CDR3 covers 16 residues. The CDR3 DNA reads as TGTGCCTGGAGAACCCGGACAGGCTTTTCCTACAATGAGCAGTTCTTC. Residues: CAWRTRTGFSYNEQFF.

V is TRBV6-6 and J is TRBJ2-3, with TRBD2 matching 9 bases. The CDR3 loop spans 14 amino acids. With V trimmed by 6 bases and J by 3 bases, 4 bases remained unmatched. Germline CDR1 is MNHNY and CDR2 is SVGAGI (reference sequence). For the CDR3, the DNA is TGTGCCAGCAGCCGTAGCGGGGGAACAGATACGCAGTATTTT. It yields the protein CASSRSGGTDTQYF.

The gene calls are TRBV13 and TRBJ1-4; no clear D gene. This CDR3 has 15 amino acids. Trimming stripped 8 bases from V and 0 bases from J, with 13 bases between. From germline, CDR1 is PRHDT and CDR2 FYEKMQ (reference sequence). The CDR3 DNA sequence: TGTGCCAGCCGGAGGAGGGAATCAACTAATGAAAAACTGTTTTTT. Protein product: CASRRRESTNEKLFF.

CDR3 residues: CASSGGTGYEQYF. The DNA for the CDR3 is TGTGCCAGCAGTGGGGGGACAGGTTACGAGCAGTACTTC. The V gene is TRBV6-1, the J gene TRBJ2-7, with 8 bases lining up with TRBD1. Losses at the gene ends were 4 bases for V and 4 bases for J; bases not matched to a gene: 3. This CDR3 comprises 13 residues. Per germline, CDR1 MNHNS and CDR2 SASEGT.

The chain joins TRBV5-4 to TRBJ1-2; 7 bases match TRBD1. The CDR3 spans 14 residues. The V gene's germline CDR1 is SGHNT and CDR2 YYREEE (reference sequence). V shed 4 bases, J shed 4 bases, and the junction held 7 bases outside the gene matches. The CDR3 is CASSRETGFYGYTF. CDR3 sequence (DNA): TGTGCCAGCAGCCGAGAGACAGGGTTCTATGGCTACACCTTC. Complete variable domain (other parts from reference TRBV5-4 and TRBJ1-2): ETGVTQSPTHLIKTRGQQVTLRCSSQSGHNTVSWYQQALGQGPQFIFQYYREEENGRGNFPPRFSGLQFPNYSSELNVNALELDDSALYLCASSRETGFYGYTFGSGTRLTVV.

The genes are TRBV7-9 and TRBJ2-5; 9 positions match TRBD2. The CDR3 is 14 amino acids. Germline-derived CDR1 and CDR2 are SEHNR and FQNEAQ (reference sequence). Trimming removed 8 bases from V and 2 bases from J; junction bases left unmatched: 6. This CDR3 reads CASVRSGGQETQYF. DNA for the CDR3: TGTGCCAGCGTACGTAGCGGGGGACAAGAGACCCAGTACTTC.

V usage is TRBV7-8 and J usage is TRBJ1-2; D perhaps matches TRBD1 (5 bases). The germline gives CDR1 SGHVS, CDR2 FQNEAQ. CDR3 length equals 13 residues. Deletions cut 3 bases from V and 8 bases from J, with 13 bases between. The CDR3 reads CASSLDTGGGYTF. The CDR3 nucleotides are TGTGCCAGCAGCTTGGACACGGGCGGAGGCTACACCTTC.

This chain links TRBV7-6 with TRBJ2-1, with D tentatively TRBD2 (6 bases). Germline values: CDR1 SGHVS, CDR2 FNYEAQ. V lost 5 bases and J 7 bases, leaving 21 bases between the germline ends. The CDR3 is made up of 16 amino acids. The DNA for the CDR3 is TGTGCCAGCAGCCCCGCGGGACTCCCCCCCTGGAATGAGCAGTTCTTC. Its protein is CASSPAGLPPWNEQFF.

This chain joins TRBV9 and TRBJ2-7, with 8 bases matching TRBD1. The CDR3 loop spans 15 amino acids. V gave up 0 bases and J gave up 0 bases; unmatched junction bases: 2. Looked up from germline, CDR1 is SGDLS and CDR2 is YYNGEE. CDR3 in amino acids: CASSVGQGNSYEQYF. The CDR3 nucleotides are TGTGCCAGCAGCGTAGGACAGGGGAACTCCTACGAGCAGTACTTC.

A few counts support this clone. V is TRBV6-1 and J is TRBJ2-7, with 9 positions matching TRBD2. The CDR3 consists of 13 residues. Germline assignment: CDR1 MNHNS and CDR2 SASEGT. The ends lost 9 bases at V and 2 bases at J; junction bases unmatched: 5. CDR3 region: CASKGGGAYEQYF. CDR3 DNA sequence: TGTGCCAGTAAAGGCGGGGGGGCCTACGAGCAGTACTTC.